The 21 T cell receptor beta chains presented below share a single source sample, sequenced in a study of T cell repertoires in cytomegalovirus infection. Their antigens remain unidentified. TCRdb reprocessed the reads via MiXCR and lists one record per CDR3 protein. Of approximately 110,000 distinct CDR3 sequences listed, under 45% are singletons. The sequencing here drew on CD8+ T cells from cultured PBMCs, taken from culture after CMV antigen stimulation. These TCRs come from a human donor in good health (CMV status not recorded). Some clones in this sample may be carry-over from other donors' samples.

This clonotype was detected only once. The J gene is TRBJ2-5, the V gene TRBV2; 10 bases are a match to TRBD2. The CDR3 runs to 16 residues. Losses at the gene ends were 6 bases for V and 1 base for J; bases not matched to a gene: 8. The germline V gene has CDR1 SNHLY and CDR2 FYNNEI. DNA of the CDR3: TGTGCCAGCAGGCCCACTAGCGGGGCCCTCCAAGAGACCCAGTACTTC. It yields the protein CASRPTSGALQETQYF.

This chain joins TRBV11-2 and TRBJ1-2; D remains ambiguous. Trimming stripped 7 bases from V and 8 bases from J, with 17 bases between. CDR1 is SGHAT, CDR2 FQNNGV, per germline. The CDR3 runs to 13 residues. The CDR3 region has the DNA TGTGCCAGCACCCAATCCATGGGGAGCGGCTACACCTTC. Protein: CASTQSMGSGYTF.

The chain combines TRBV5-4 with TRBJ2-3, with D perhaps matching TRBD2 (6 bases). CDR3 length: 15 residues. From germline, CDR1 is SGHNT and CDR2 YYREEE (reference sequence). The V end was cut by 2 bases, the J end by 0 bases, with 10 bases between. CDR3 DNA sequence: TGTGCCAGCAGCTTCTCTAGCGCAAGCACAGATACGCAGTATTTT. As protein: CASSFSSASTDTQYF.

V is TRBV27 and J is TRBJ2-2; 7 bases agree with TRBD1. Germline lookup yields CDR1 MNHEY and CDR2 SMNVEV (reference sequence). CDR3 length: 15 amino acids. The J segment lost 5 bases and the V segment lost 5 bases, leaving 8 bases of the junction unmatched. The CDR3 DNA is TGTGCCAGCAGTATGACAGGGCTCGGGACCGGGGAGCTGTTTTTT. The encoded protein is CASSMTGLGTGELFF.

The chain uses TRBV2 and TRBJ1-4; 10 bases match TRBD1. From germline, CDR1 is SNHLY and CDR2 FYNNEI. The CDR3 runs to 17 residues. The V gene end was trimmed by 4 bases and the J gene end by 2 bases; junction bases not matched to a gene: 7. The CDR3 region is CASSATGGNPTNEKLFF. CDR3 DNA: TGTGCCAGCAGTGCGACAGGGGGCAATCCGACTAATGAAAAACTGTTTTTT.

This clonotype was picked up a small number of times. V usage is TRBV6-5 and J usage is TRBJ2-3; 11 nucleotides line up with TRBD2. Germline values: CDR1 MNHEY, CDR2 SVGAGI. This CDR3 contains 15 residues. J gave up 4 bases and V 6 bases, and 6 bases lay outside the gene matches. This CDR3 reads CASSFSGGASDTQYF. The CDR3 DNA reads TGTGCCAGCAGCTTTAGCGGGGGGGCTTCAGATACGCAGTATTTT.

This clonotype was detected ten times or more. The V call is TRBV5-4, the J call TRBJ2-3, with D perhaps TRBD1 (6 bases). This CDR3 comprises 13 residues. The V end lost 4 bases, the J end lost 9 bases, and 15 bases lay between the germline ends. Germline V gene data show CDR1 as SGHNT and CDR2 as YYREEE (reference sequence). The CDR3 DNA reads TGTGCCAGCAGCGTAGACAGGCCGGGCACGCAGTATTTT. Translation: CASSVDRPGTQYF.

This chain connects TRBV28 to TRBJ2-7, with D maybe TRBD1 (6 bases). From germline, CDR1 is MDHEN and CDR2 SYDVKM. This CDR3 is built from 15 residues. Trimming took off 3 bases at V and 4 bases at J, with 16 bases between the two ends. Here the CDR3 reads CASSLSGTRRYEQYF. DNA for the CDR3: TGTGCCAGCAGTTTGTCCGGGACAAGGAGGTACGAGCAGTACTTC.

This clonotype has more than one count but fewer than ten. This chain links TRBV11-2 with TRBJ2-1; TRBD2 matches at 9 bases. Germline values: CDR1 SGHAT, CDR2 FQNNGV. The junction had 11 bases not matched to a gene; V was cut back by 4 bases and J by 7 bases. This CDR3 is built from 16 residues. CDR3 coding DNA: TGTGCCAGCAGCTATCTAGCGGGGCTTAGTCGTAATGAGCAGTTCTTC. Encoded protein: CASSYLAGLSRNEQFF.

This rearrangement joins TRBV29-1 to TRBJ2-2; D may be TRBD2 (6 bases). The CDR3 has 16 amino acids. Trimming took 4 bases from V and 1 from J, leaving 16 bases between them. The germline gives CDR1 SQVTM, CDR2 ANQGSEA. Here the CDR3 DNA reads TGCAGCGTTGTAGGAGGGATTGTGGGGAACACCGGGGAGCTGTTTTTT. Translated: CSVVGGIVGNTGELFF.

The rearrangement links TRBV19 to TRBJ2-7, with no clear D. The CDR3 sequence is 13 residues long. Trimming cost V 5 bases and J 7 bases, with 15 bases left between them. Germline-derived CDR1 and CDR2 are LNHDA and SQIVND (reference sequence). CDR3 sequence: CASSPGPVEEQYF. CDR3 in DNA: TGTGCCAGTAGTCCCGGGCCAGTCGAAGAGCAGTACTTC.

This CDR3 is CASSRPGLAGGPFYNEQFF. In DNA, the CDR3 is TGTGCCAGCAGTCGACCGGGACTAGCGGGGGGGCCGTTCTACAATGAGCAGTTCTTC. This chain uses TRBV12-3 or TRBV12-4 with TRBJ2-1; 16 positions agree with TRBD2. This CDR3 is 19 amino acids long. The V segment lost 5 bases and the J segment 3 bases; nucleotides outside the gene matches: 10.

V and J are TRBV5-4 and TRBJ2-1; D is possibly TRBD2 (7 bases). Looked up from germline, CDR1 is SGHNT and CDR2 is YYREEE (reference sequence). V was clipped by 2 bases and J by 9 bases, with 18 bases between them. This CDR3 has 15 amino acids. The CDR3 sequence is CASSFQGGGAIEQFF. The CDR3 region has the DNA TGTGCCAGCAGCTTTCAGGGAGGGGGGGCGATTGAGCAGTTCTTC.

The rearrangement joins TRBV7-8 to TRBJ1-5, with 7 bases fitting TRBD1. V was clipped by 5 bases and J by 1 base; unmatched bases: 8. The CDR3 has 16 residues. CDR1 and CDR2 (germline): SGHVS, FQNEAQ. CDR3 sequence (DNA): TGTGCCAGCAGCGCCAATACAGGGGCCAGCAATCAGCCCCAGCATTTT. Translation: CASSANTGASNQPQHF.

This chain links TRBV7-9 with TRBJ2-1; D gene unclear. CDR3 length: 12 residues. V shed 4 bases and J shed 7 bases, with 8 bases lying between them. Germline assignment: CDR1 SEHNR and CDR2 FQNEAQ (reference sequence). The DNA of the CDR3 is TGTGCCAGCAGCTGGAACCCTAATGAGCAGTTCTTC. Translating gives CASSWNPNEQFF.

The table lists this clonotype with a few counts. DNA of the CDR3: TGTGCCAGCACCCTAAGGGGGGCGACAAGCTCCTACGAGCAGTACTTC. This translates into CASTLRGATSSYEQYF. The gene calls are TRBV28 and TRBJ2-7, with D perhaps being TRBD1 or TRBD2 (6 bases each). V dropped 7 bases and J dropped 0 bases, with 19 bases sitting between them. Germline V gene lookup returns CDR1 MDHEN and CDR2 SYDVKM. The CDR3 covers 16 residues.

This clonotype turned up a few times. J is TRBJ2-1 and V is TRBV19; tentative D call: TRBD2 (6 bases). Germline lookup yields CDR1 LNHDA and CDR2 SQIVND (reference sequence). Trimming took 3 bases from V and 0 from J, leaving 9 bases between them. This CDR3 spans 15 amino acids. CDR3 in DNA: TGTGCCAGTAGTATGGGGGGAAGCTCCTACAATGAGCAGTTCTTC. Its translation: CASSMGGSSYNEQFF.

This clonotype was found a few times. This chain's CDR3 is CASSLDRGDEKLFF. Written as DNA, the CDR3 is TGTGCCAGCAGTTTAGACAGGGGGGATGAAAAACTGTTTTTT. The rearrangement links TRBV27 to TRBJ1-4; 9 nucleotides line up with TRBD1. The CDR3 totals 14 residues. Germline lookup yields CDR1 MNHEY and CDR2 SMNVEV (reference sequence). V gave up 2 bases and J gave up 6 bases; unmatched junction bases: 1.

This clonotype was recorded a few times. The junction departs from the called germline gene at one end, perhaps through a read error. The rearrangement joins TRBV28 to TRBJ1-1; D is undetermined. This CDR3 spans 13 amino acids. Per the germline V gene, CDR1 is MDHEN and CDR2 is SYDVKM. For the CDR3, the DNA is TGTGCCAGCAGCTTATACCAGAACACTGAAGCTTTCTTT. Encoded protein: CASSLYQNTEAFF.

The chain links TRBV7-9 to TRBJ2-7; a weak D match, TRBD2 (6 bases). V shed 3 bases and J shed 0 bases, with 12 bases lying between them. Germline V CDR1 and CDR2: SEHNR, FQNEAQ (reference sequence). This CDR3 comprises 15 residues. CDR3 DNA: TGTGCCAGCAGCTTGGTTCCGGGGGTCTCCTACGAGCAGTACTTC. Translated, it gives CASSLVPGVSYEQYF.

This sequence joins TRBV4-1 and TRBJ2-5; D may be TRBD2 (6 bases). This CDR3 is built from 15 residues. V lost 5 bases, J lost 5 bases, and 18 bases lay in between. Germline lookup yields CDR1 MGHRA and CDR2 YSYEKL. The CDR3 sequence is CASSTTFGGHETQYF. The DNA of the CDR3 is TGCGCCAGCAGCACCACATTCGGGGGTCATGAGACCCAGTACTTC.